What follows are 25 T cell receptor beta chains derived from one specimen sequenced in a study of OX40 agonist ivuxolimab in advanced cancers. Data came from immunoSEQ multiplex PCR; TCRdb stores just in-frame clones and leaves some out. This table has 50,000 to 60,000 clones, about 87% appearing once. Sample: CD4+ or CD8+ T cells sorted from blood, taken in a trial of the OX40 agonist ivuxolimab. These receptors were obtained from an adult with an advanced solid tumor such as melanoma, head and neck, liver or kidney cancer.

The chain employs TRBV4-2 and TRBJ2-1, with D possibly being TRBD2 (8 bases). Deletions cut 4 bases from V and 1 base from J, with 14 bases between. The length of the CDR3 is 16 residues. Germline lookup yields CDR1 LGHNA and CDR2 YNFKEQ. CDR3 region: CASSRGGGRSYNEQFF. Here the CDR3 DNA reads TGTGCCAGCAGCCGAGGGGGCGGGAGGTCCTACAATGAGCAGTTCTTC.

The chain recombines TRBV6-1 with TRBJ2-1; a possible D gene is TRBD2 (6 bases). Germline CDR1 and CDR2: MNHNS and SASEGT. CDR3 size: 12 residues. Trimming left V 6 bases short and J 5 bases short, with 8 bases between. The CDR3 region is CASRAGNNEQFF. For the CDR3, the DNA is TGTGCCAGCAGGGCGGGGAACAATGAGCAGTTCTTC.

The chain joins TRBV11-2 to TRBJ2-7; possible D gene TRBD1, 6 bases. With 5 bases removed from V and 0 bases from J, the gap between germline ends came to 17 bases. The CDR3 extends over 16 amino acids. Germline V gene data show CDR1 as SGHAT and CDR2 as FQNNGV. The CDR3 loop is CASSTYRDTSSYEQYF. DNA of the CDR3: TGTGCCAGCAGCACCTACCGGGACACAAGCTCCTACGAGCAGTACTTC.

This sequence joins TRBV7-3 and TRBJ1-3, with D uncertain. Germline V gene sequence: CDR1 SGHTA, CDR2 FQGTGA. The CDR3 totals 15 residues. Trimming removed 2 bases from V and 0 bases from J, with 8 bases in between. The CDR3, as DNA: TGTGCCAGCAGCTTAGGACCAAACTCTGGAAACACCATATATTTT. It translates to CASSLGPNSGNTIYF.

The genes are TRBV19 and TRBJ2-5; 7 nucleotides match TRBD1. The length of the CDR3 is 17 residues. The V gene end was trimmed by 2 bases and the J gene end by 2 bases; junction bases not matched to a gene: 11. Per the germline V gene, CDR1 is LNHDA and CDR2 is SQIVND (reference sequence). This chain's CDR3 is CASSIMSGGRGQETQYF. DNA for the CDR3: TGTGCCAGTAGTATAATGTCTGGGGGCAGGGGGCAAGAGACCCAGTACTTC.

V usage is TRBV28 and J usage is TRBJ2-7; TRBD1 matches 7 bases. From germline, CDR1 is MDHEN and CDR2 SYDVKM. The trim removed 7 bases at V and 0 bases at J, leaving 3 bases unmatched. The CDR3 covers 13 residues. The CDR3 is CASNRDSSYEQYF. The CDR3 DNA follows: TGTGCCAGCAACCGGGACAGCTCCTACGAGCAGTACTTC.

This clone was counted a few times. The chain combines TRBV5-4 with TRBJ1-1; 7 nucleotides align to TRBD1. CDR1 and CDR2 from the germline V gene are SGHNT and YYREEE (reference sequence). The CDR3 sequence is 14 residues long. With V trimmed by 3 bases and J by 1 base, 3 bases remained unmatched. CDR3 DNA: TGTGCCAGCAGCTCGGGACAGTCGAACACTGAAGCTTTCTTT. Translated: CASSSGQSNTEAFF.

The chain combines TRBV27 with TRBJ2-3; the D gene is possibly TRBD2 (6 bases). Germline assignment: CDR1 MNHEY and CDR2 SMNVEV (reference sequence). The CDR3 loop spans 17 amino acids. Trimming pared 3 bases from V and 0 bases from J, leaving 16 bases between. The CDR3 nucleotides are TGTGCCAGCAGTTTCCTGGGACTCTCGATTAGCACAGATACGCAGTATTTT. This gives the protein CASSFLGLSISTDTQYF.

This clone was counted only a few times. The chain has TRBV6-5 and TRBJ2-7; no clear D. The CDR3 spans 15 residues. V lost 2 bases and J lost 0, with 11 bases in between. Germline CDR1 is MNHEY and CDR2 is SVGAGI. CDR3: CASSYPSASSYEQYF. In DNA, the CDR3 is TGTGCCAGCAGTTACCCAAGCGCGAGCTCCTACGAGCAGTACTTC.

The V call is TRBV5-1, the J call TRBJ2-7; maybe TRBD1 (6 bases). V shed 5 bases and J shed 3 bases, with 18 bases lying between them. There are 15 residues in the CDR3. Per germline, CDR1 SGHRS and CDR2 YFSETQ. DNA for the CDR3: TGCGCCAGCAGGACGGACAGTCCCCTTATCTACGAGCAGTACTTC. Protein sequence: CASRTDSPLIYEQYF. Full variable domain (outside the CDR3, taken from reference TRBV5-1 and TRBJ2-7): KAGVTQTPRYLIKTRGQQVTLSCSPISGHRSVSWYQQTPGQGLQFLFEYFSETQRNKGNFPGRFSGRQFSNSRSEMNVSTLELGDSALYLCASRTDSPLIYEQYFGPGTRLTVT.

The V and J genes are TRBV5-1 and TRBJ2-7; TRBD1 is a possible D gene (5 bases). V was shortened by 2 bases and J by 6 bases, with 18 bases between the two germline ends. CDR1 SGHRS and CDR2 YFSETQ come from the germline V gene. This CDR3 is 15 amino acids long. The CDR3 reads CASSFIRGWEGEQYF. The CDR3 DNA sequence: TGCGCCAGCAGCTTCATTAGGGGATGGGAAGGCGAGCAGTACTTC.

Only one count was recorded for this clone. V and J are TRBV4-2 and TRBJ2-7; the match to TRBD2 covers 10 bases. There are 16 residues in the CDR3. After removal of 4 bases from V and 5 bases from J, the junction contained 11 bases not matched to a gene. Germline V gives CDR1 LGHNA, CDR2 YNFKEQ. CDR3 DNA: TGTGCCAGCAGCCCCGAACCGGGACTAGCGAGGGACGAGCAGTACTTC. Protein sequence: CASSPEPGLARDEQYF.

The chain uses TRBV15 and TRBJ2-1; D remains ambiguous. This CDR3 contains 15 residues. Germline V gives CDR1 LNHNV, CDR2 YYDKDF (reference sequence). The V end lost 1 base, the J end lost 4 bases, and 11 bases lay between the germline ends. The chain's CDR3 is CATSRGGSQYNEQFF. The CDR3 region has the DNA TGTGCCACCAGCAGAGGGGGTTCCCAATACAATGAGCAGTTCTTC.

This clone was observed a handful of times. The J gene is TRBJ2-7, the V gene TRBV7-2, with D hard to call. Germline-derived CDR1 and CDR2 are SGHTA and FQGNSA. V was pared by 5 bases and J by 5 bases, with 10 bases between. The CDR3 runs 12 residues. The CDR3 sequence: CASSPSRNEQYF. For the CDR3, the DNA is TGTGCCAGCAGCCCGTCCAGGAACGAGCAGTACTTC.

The CDR3 sequence: CASRRGDGGTANEKLFF. CDR3 DNA: TGTGCCAGCAGACGCGGTGACGGGGGCACGGCTAATGAAAAACTGTTTTTT. The rearrangement joins TRBV5-5 to TRBJ1-4; maybe TRBD1 (6 bases). Per the germline V gene, CDR1 is SGHKS and CDR2 is YYEKEE (reference sequence). Trimming removed 5 bases at V and 3 bases at J, with 20 bases between. The CDR3 has 17 residues.

CDR3 loop: CASSYEGAGANVLTF. CDR3 coding DNA: TGTGCCAGCAGTTACGAAGGGGCCGGGGCCAACGTCCTGACTTTC. The chain carries TRBV6-5 and TRBJ2-6; tentatively, D is TRBD1 (5 bases). CDR3 length equals 15 residues. Per germline, CDR1 MNHEY and CDR2 SVGAGI. Trimming left V 2 bases short and J 4 bases short, with 9 bases between.

The genes are TRBV7-2 and TRBJ2-7; 8 bases map to TRBD1. Germline V gives CDR1 SGHTA, CDR2 FQGNSA. Germline trimming cut 4 bases from V and 7 bases from J; bases unmatched to any gene: 9. This CDR3 has 14 residues. The DNA of the CDR3 is TGTGCCAGCAGCTCGGACAGGGCGGTGAGTGAGCAGTACTTC. Protein: CASSSDRAVSEQYF. The variable domain in full, with the rest retrieved from reference TRBV7-2 and TRBJ2-7, is GAGVSQSPSNKVTEKGKDVELRCDPISGHTALYWYRQSLGQGLEFLIYFQGNSAPDKSGLPSDRFSAERTGGSVSTLTIQRTQQEDSAVYLCASSSDRAVSEQYFGPGTRLTVT.

V and J are TRBV20-1 and TRBJ1-4; no reliable D call. The CDR3 runs to 11 residues. Trimming removed 5 bases from V and 11 bases from J, with 12 bases in between. The germline V gene has CDR1 DFQATT and CDR2 SNEGSKA (reference sequence). As DNA, the CDR3 is TGCAGTGCTCCGAAAGGAGGGAAACTGTTTTTT. Residues: CSAPKGGKLFF.

The CDR3 loop is CASSQDPRTSFHEQYF. CDR3 bases: TGTGCCAGCAGCCAAGATCCGCGGACTAGCTTCCACGAGCAGTACTTC. The chain couples TRBV4-2 to TRBJ2-7; 8 positions match TRBD2. The CDR3 runs 16 residues. Germline assignment: CDR1 LGHNA and CDR2 YNFKEQ. The J segment lost 5 bases and the V segment lost 0 bases, leaving 9 bases of the junction unmatched.

In its sample, this clone was seen once. This chain joins TRBV28 and TRBJ1-1, with D maybe TRBD1 (6 bases). The V end lost 3 bases, the J end lost 11 bases, and 19 bases lay between the germline ends. CDR1 is MDHEN and CDR2 is SYDVKM in the germline V gene. The CDR3 contains 14 residues. The CDR3 bases are TGTGCCAGCAGTTTTGCGCCACAGGGCCTTAGGGCTTTCTTT. Its protein is CASSFAPQGLRAFF.

The chain carries TRBV5-5 and TRBJ2-1; D is undetermined. Trimming took 0 bases from V and 8 from J, leaving 6 bases between them. Germline CDR1 SGHKS, CDR2 YYEKEE (reference sequence). The CDR3 spans 12 residues. The CDR3 DNA is TGTGCCAGCAGCTTGGGATTGTATGAGCAGTTCTTC. Translation: CASSLGLYEQFF.

This clone was picked up one time. V usage is TRBV5-4 and J usage is TRBJ1-2; 10 nucleotides agree with TRBD1. Trimming at V came to 4 bases and at J to 2 bases, leaving 8 bases not matched to a gene. Germline CDR1 is SGHNT and CDR2 is YYREEE (reference sequence). The CDR3 covers 16 residues. The CDR3 DNA follows: TGTGCCAGCAGCGGGGGACAGGGGTTAAGGAACTATGGCTACACCTTC. Its protein is CASSGGQGLRNYGYTF.

The rearrangement links TRBV14 to TRBJ2-5; 7 bases line up with TRBD2. Germline CDR1 is SGHDN and CDR2 is FVKESK. Losses at the gene ends were 4 bases for V and 2 bases for J; bases not matched to a gene: 7. The CDR3 is 15 residues long. CDR3 in amino acids: CASSLLRGIQETQYF. CDR3 in DNA: TGTGCCAGCAGCCTCCTGCGGGGGATACAAGAGACCCAGTACTTC.

The rearrangement links TRBV4-2 to TRBJ2-2, with TRBD2 identical over 10 bases. This CDR3 contains 17 residues. Germline CDR1 reads LGHNA; CDR2 reads YNFKEQ. The junction had 9 bases not matched to a gene; V was cut back by 7 bases and J by 1 base. CDR3 in DNA: TGTGCCAGCACCCCTTCGTCTAGCGGGGGGAACACCGGGGAGCTGTTTTTT. Protein sequence: CASTPSSSGGNTGELFF.

V and J are TRBV2 and TRBJ2-7; no firm D call. Germline loops: CDR1 SNHLY, CDR2 FYNNEI. Trimming took 6 bases from V and 3 from J, leaving 12 bases between them. The length of the CDR3 is 13 residues. The CDR3 reads CASRPEVDYEQYF. The CDR3 DNA follows: TGTGCCAGCAGACCTGAGGTGGACTACGAGCAGTACTTC.